Each of the 25 T cell receptor beta chains below was sequenced from the same sample in a study of CXCR3-negative and CXCR3-positive naive CD8 T cells. With UMI labels, 5' RACE was used to prepare the TRB cDNA libraries. From the 5' RACE reads, TCRdb lists one entry per CDR3 protein and no DNA. Recorded for this sample: 130,000 to 150,000 distinct CDR3 sequences. Study results and caveats: Against CXCR3-negative naive cells, CXCR3-positive naive cells showed more hydrophobic TRB CDR3s.

These receptors have no identified antigens. Sequencing was performed on naive CXCR3+ CD8+ T cells from blood. Subset of the sample: CD45RO-CCR7+CD27+CD95- naive CD8+ T cells expressing CXCR3 (TNR3+). All receptors derive from a human donor in good health. Some clones in this sample may be carry-over from other donors' samples.

The gene calls are TRBV7-9 and TRBJ1-1. The germline V gene has CDR1 SEHNR and CDR2 FQNEAQ (reference sequence). The CDR3 consists of 14 residues. This CDR3 is CASSSLEGNTEAFF.

The rearrangement joins TRBV6-2 or TRBV6-3 to TRBJ1-1; with no DNA, the TCRdb D assignment of TRBD1 cannot be verified. The CDR3 runs 17 residues. Looked up from germline, CDR1 is MNHEY and CDR2 is SVGEGT. CDR3 residues: CASSYLLDRVMNTEAFF.

This chain links TRBV20-1 with TRBJ2-7; absent DNA, TCRdb's TRBD2 call cannot be checked. CDR1 DFQATT and CDR2 SNEGSKA come from the germline V gene (reference sequence). The CDR3 runs 13 residues. The CDR3 here is CSARGLGLYEQYF.

CDR3 amino acids: CASSQAPGGREQYF. The chain recombines TRBV4-1 with TRBJ2-7; as DNA is missing, the TRBD1 call by TCRdb cannot be tested. CDR3 length equals 14 residues. Germline V gene data show CDR1 as MGHRA and CDR2 as YSYEKL.

The chain recombines TRBV29-1 with TRBJ2-2. Germline-derived CDR1 and CDR2 are SQVTM and ANQGSEA. CDR3 length: 11 residues. This CDR3 reads CSVFSAGELFF.

J is TRBJ2-5 and V is TRBV14; TCRdb's assignment of TRBD2 cannot be checked, as there is no DNA. CDR3 length equals 16 residues. In germline, CDR1 is SGHDN, CDR2 FVKESK. CDR3: CASSQPLAGLQETQYF.

The chain couples TRBV5-1 to TRBJ1-2. CDR1 is SGHRS and CDR2 is YFSETQ in the germline V gene. CDR3 length: 13 amino acids. Here the CDR3 reads CASSLEDWDGYTF.

The CDR3 loop reads CASSYSTPGNEKLFF. V gene TRBV6-6 combines with J gene TRBJ1-4; absent DNA, TCRdb's TRBD1 call cannot be checked. The CDR3 spans 15 residues. CDR1 and CDR2 from the germline V gene are MNHNY and SVGAGI (reference sequence).

This chain links TRBV6-6 with TRBJ2-2; no DNA is available, so the TRBD2 call from TCRdb remains unchecked. There are 15 residues in the CDR3. Per germline, CDR1 MNHNY and CDR2 SVGAGI (reference sequence). The CDR3 is CASSYSKPLAGELFF.

This sequence joins TRBV19 and TRBJ1-1. Germline CDR1 LNHDA, CDR2 SQIVND (reference sequence). The CDR3 has 13 residues. This CDR3 reads CASSINEVGEAFF.

The genes are TRBV28 and TRBJ1-1. Germline values: CDR1 MDHEN, CDR2 SYDVKM. The CDR3 length is 17 residues. CDR3 sequence reads: CASSLPRALLKGTEAFF.

The CDR3 region is CASSQEGESETQYF. This chain joins TRBV4-2 and TRBJ2-5. This CDR3 contains 14 residues. Germline V gives CDR1 LGHNA, CDR2 YNFKEQ.

V and J are TRBV7-9 and TRBJ2-2; lacking DNA, the TRBD1 call made by TCRdb goes unchecked. This CDR3 spans 18 amino acids. Germline V gene lookup returns CDR1 SEHNR and CDR2 FQNEAQ (reference sequence). The CDR3 reads CASSPAGTAVANTGELFF.

The chain's CDR3 is CASSLGTSETDTQYF. The chain combines TRBV12-3 or TRBV12-4 with TRBJ2-3; checking the TCRdb D call of TRBD2 is not possible without DNA. This CDR3 comprises 15 residues.

The V and J genes are TRBV11-2 and TRBJ2-2; TCRdb indicates TRBD1, and absent DNA this call remains unverified. CDR1 SGHAT and CDR2 FQNNGV come from the germline V gene. This CDR3 region has 11 residues. CDR3 amino acids: CAGGRTGELFF.

This chain joins TRBV30 and TRBJ1-5; there is no DNA to check the TCRdb D call of TRBD1. Germline CDR1 reads GTSNPN; CDR2 reads SVGIG (reference sequence). The CDR3 is 16 amino acids. The CDR3 loop is CAWSVEPGGFNQPQHF.

The rearrangement uses TRBV29-1 and TRBJ2-1; the D call of TRBD2 rests on TCRdb alone, since no DNA is present to check it. CDR3 size: 15 residues. In germline, CDR1 is SQVTM, CDR2 ANQGSEA. CDR3 in amino acids: CSVSLLGLEDNEQFF.

V gene TRBV29-1 combines with J gene TRBJ1-2. Germline CDR1 and CDR2: SQVTM and ANQGSEA. This CDR3 has 12 amino acids. CDR3 residues: CSVEAHVRGYTF.

The rearrangement links TRBV5-8 to TRBJ1-2; the D call from TCRdb, TRBD1, cannot be confirmed without DNA. This CDR3 region has 14 residues. Per the germline V gene, CDR1 is SGHTS and CDR2 is YDEGEE. The CDR3: CASAAGRGVNGYTF.

The chain combines TRBV7-3 with TRBJ2-3; TCRdb reports TRBD2, a call that lacks DNA to check it against. CDR1 and CDR2 (germline): SGHTA, FQGTGA. The CDR3 length is 15 residues. CDR3 protein: CASSRSGALTDTQYF.

The chain links TRBV30 to TRBJ1-2; TCRdb returns TRBD1, unconfirmable since there is no DNA. This CDR3 has 13 amino acids. Germline values: CDR1 GTSNPN, CDR2 SVGIG (reference sequence). CDR3 residues: CAWSEQGAGGYTF.

The chain is built from TRBV7-4 and TRBJ2-7; TCRdb indicates TRBD2, and absent DNA this call remains unverified. The CDR3 length is 15 residues. Germline values: CDR1 SGHVT, CDR2 SQSDAQ. CDR3 protein: CASSFRGGPDYEQYF.

The chain recombines TRBV29-1 with TRBJ2-1; the D gene TCRdb calls, TRBD1, cannot be checked with no DNA. CDR1 is SQVTM and CDR2 is ANQGSEA in the germline V gene. This CDR3 has 15 residues. CDR3 sequence reads: CSVTLWQGSYNEQFF.

The V and J genes are TRBV6-5 and TRBJ2-2; absent DNA, TCRdb's TRBD1 call cannot be checked. The CDR3 runs 12 residues. Germline V gene data show CDR1 as MNHEY and CDR2 as SVGAGI. The CDR3 loop is CASQGRTGELFF.

The J gene is TRBJ2-7, the V gene TRBV14; TCRdb outputs TRBD2, but without DNA this stays unchecked. The CDR3 consists of 13 residues. CDR1 and CDR2 (germline): SGHDN, FVKESK. CDR3 region: CASSQGLSYEQYF.